These T cell receptor beta chains were read from a single sample in a study of response to subunit inactivated influenza vaccine. TCRdb ran MiXCR on the RT-PCR reads and lists one entry per CDR3 protein. The sample yields 170,000 or so distinct CDR3 sequences, about 10% seen once. Sample: CD8+ T cells sorted from PBMCs, taken approximately 25 months after vaccination. Every receptor here comes from a man in his fifties or sixties who received an inactivated influenza vaccine. The CDR3 runs from the conserved cysteine through the conserved F or W. A D gene is named only where the DNA matches it firmly. Only some rows state a clone size, as once, few, many or a class for expanded clones.

J,V,size,D,DNA,CDR3
TRBJ1-1,TRBV18,many,-,TGTGCCAGCTCACTGGTGGGAGGGAACACTGAAGCTTTCTTT,CASSLVGGNTEAFF
TRBJ2-5,TRBV7-9,few,-,TGTGCCAGCAGCTTAGTAGGGGCGGCTCCGGGTTCGACCCAGTACTTC,CASSLVGAAPGSTQYF
TRBJ1-3,TRBV12-3/TRBV12-4,many,-,TGTGCCAGCAGTTTAGCGTCCCCATGGGGAAACACCATATATTTT,CASSLASPWGNTIYF
TRBJ2-1,TRBV10-3,few,-,TGTGCCATCACCTGGGACCCCTCCTACAATGAGCAGTTCTTC,CAITWDPSYNEQFF
TRBJ1-2,TRBV6-2/TRBV6-3,-,-,TGTGCCAGCAGTTTAACCTTTGCGGATGGCTACACCTTC,CASSLTFADGYTF
TRBJ2-4,TRBV12-3/TRBV12-4,-,-,TGTGCCAGCAGTTTACCAGCGCAAAACATTCAGTACTTC,CASSLPAQNIQYF
TRBJ2-1,TRBV9,few,-,TGTGCCAGCAGCGTAGGACTCTTACCCTCCTACAATGAGCAGTTCTTC,CASSVGLLPSYNEQFF
TRBJ2-1,TRBV7-8,-,-,TGTGCCAGCGCCGTAGGGGGAAGGTACAATGAGCAGTTCTTC,CASAVGGRYNEQFF
TRBJ2-1,TRBV27,once,TRBD2,TGTGCCAGCAGTTCCCCGACTAGCGGGGGCCTCTACGATGAGCAGTTCTTC,CASSSPTSGGLYDEQFF
TRBJ2-1,TRBV20-1,many,TRBD2,TGCAGTGCTAGGCCCCTCCGGGAGGGTGGCGATGAGCAGTTCTTC,CSARPLREGGDEQFF
TRBJ2-7,TRBV20-1,-,TRBD2,TGCAGTGCTAGAGATTTGAGGGAGGGTATCGACGAGCAGTACTTC,CSARDLREGIDEQYF
TRBJ2-1,TRBV7-3,-,TRBD2,TGTGCCAGCAGCTTAATGGGCGGGAGTGGCAATGAGCAGTTCTTC,CASSLMGGSGNEQFF
TRBJ1-1,TRBV7-2,-,-,TGTGCCAGCAGCTTAGTCCCAGGCCTTAACACTGAAGCTTTCTTT,CASSLVPGLNTEAFF
TRBJ2-1,TRBV4-2,few,TRBD2,TGTGCCAGCAGCCCCGTGGCGGGAGTATTAGAGCAGTTCTTC,CASSPVAGVLEQFF
TRBJ2-7,TRBV27,few,-,TGTGCCAGCAGTTTAGGAATGGGGCGCAGGTACGAGCAGTACTTC,CASSLGMGRRYEQYF
TRBJ2-3,TRBV27,many,TRBD2,TGTGCCAGCAGTTTATCGACCAGCGGGGGGAGCACAGATACGCAGTATTTT,CASSLSTSGGSTDTQYF
TRBJ2-1,TRBV11-2,many,-,TGTGCCAGCAGCTTAGAGGTAGCGGAGGCCTACTACAATGAGCAGTTCTTC,CASSLEVAEAYYNEQFF
TRBJ1-6,TRBV6-5,many,TRBD1,TGTGCCAGCAGTTCGGGGACAGGAATTAATTCACCCCTCCACTTT,CASSSGTGINSPLHF
TRBJ2-1,TRBV5-1,few,-,TGCGCCAGCAGCGGGAACCCCAATGAGCAGTTCTTC,CASSGNPNEQFF